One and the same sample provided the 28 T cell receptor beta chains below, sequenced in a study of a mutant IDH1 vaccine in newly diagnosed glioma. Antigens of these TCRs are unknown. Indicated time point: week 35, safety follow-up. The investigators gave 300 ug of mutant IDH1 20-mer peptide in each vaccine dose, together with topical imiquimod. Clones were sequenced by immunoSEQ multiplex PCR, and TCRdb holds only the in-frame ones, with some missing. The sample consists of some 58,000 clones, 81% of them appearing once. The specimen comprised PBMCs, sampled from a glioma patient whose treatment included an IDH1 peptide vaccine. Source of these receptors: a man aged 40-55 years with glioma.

DNA for the CDR3: TGTGCCAGCAGCTTAGTCGTCAGCGGACCGGTCAATGAGCAGTTCTTC. This translates into CASSLVVSGPVNEQFF. The gene calls are TRBV7-2 and TRBJ2-1, with a possible D match to TRBD2 (5 bases). The CDR3 sequence is 16 residues long. Per the germline V gene, CDR1 is SGHTA and CDR2 is FQGNSA. V lost 1 base and J lost 6, with 16 bases in between.

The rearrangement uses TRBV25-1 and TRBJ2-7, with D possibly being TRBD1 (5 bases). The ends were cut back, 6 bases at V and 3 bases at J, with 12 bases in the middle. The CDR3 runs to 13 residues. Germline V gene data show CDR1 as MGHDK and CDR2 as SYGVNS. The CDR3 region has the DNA TGTGCCAGCAGAGCCAGGGAAGGCTACGAGCAGTACTTC. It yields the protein CASRAREGYEQYF.

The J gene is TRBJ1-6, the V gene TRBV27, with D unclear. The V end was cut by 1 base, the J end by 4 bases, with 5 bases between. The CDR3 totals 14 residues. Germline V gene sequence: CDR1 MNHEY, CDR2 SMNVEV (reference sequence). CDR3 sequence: CASSLLGYNSPLHF. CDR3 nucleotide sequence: TGTGCCAGCAGTTTATTGGGGTATAATTCACCCCTCCACTTT.

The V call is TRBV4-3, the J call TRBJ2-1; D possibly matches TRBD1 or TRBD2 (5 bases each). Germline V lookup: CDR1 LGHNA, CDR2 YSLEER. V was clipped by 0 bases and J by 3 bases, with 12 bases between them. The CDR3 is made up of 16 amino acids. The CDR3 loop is CASSQDRGAVYNEQFF. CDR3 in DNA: TGCGCCAGCAGCCAAGACCGGGGCGCGGTCTACAATGAGCAGTTCTTC.

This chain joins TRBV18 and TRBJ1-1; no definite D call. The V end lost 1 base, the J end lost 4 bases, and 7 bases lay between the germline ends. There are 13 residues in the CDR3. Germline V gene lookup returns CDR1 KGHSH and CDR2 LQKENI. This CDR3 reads CASSPRHGTEAFF. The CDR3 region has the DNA TGTGCCAGCTCACCACGACACGGCACTGAAGCTTTCTTT. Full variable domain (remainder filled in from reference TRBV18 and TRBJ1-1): NAGVMQNPRHLVRRRGQEARLRCSPMKGHSHVYWYRQLPEEGLKFMVYLQKENIIDESGMPKERFSAEFPKEGPSILRIQQVVRGDSAAYFCASSPRHGTEAFFGQGTRLTVV.

CDR3: CASSEPLGYGYTF. CDR3 in DNA: TGTGCCAGCAGTGAACCTCTCGGGTATGGCTACACCTTC. This chain connects TRBV25-1 to TRBJ1-2, with no clear D. Germline V gives CDR1 MGHDK, CDR2 SYGVNS. Trimming took off 2 bases at V and 5 bases at J, with 9 bases between the two ends. There are 13 residues in the CDR3.

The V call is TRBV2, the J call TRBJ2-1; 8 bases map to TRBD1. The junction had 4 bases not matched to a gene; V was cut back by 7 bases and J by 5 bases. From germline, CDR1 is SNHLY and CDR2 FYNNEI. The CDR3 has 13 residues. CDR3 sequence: CASTLDRDNEQFF. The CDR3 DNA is TGTGCCAGCACCTTGGACAGGGACAATGAGCAGTTCTTC.

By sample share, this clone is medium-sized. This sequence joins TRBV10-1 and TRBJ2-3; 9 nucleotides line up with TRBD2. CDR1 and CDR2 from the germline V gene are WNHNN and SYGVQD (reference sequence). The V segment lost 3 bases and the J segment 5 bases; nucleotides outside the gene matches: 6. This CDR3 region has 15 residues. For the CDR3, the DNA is TGCGCCAGCAGTGAAGGTAGCGGGGGACGAGATACGCAGTATTTT. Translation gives CASSEGSGGRDTQYF.

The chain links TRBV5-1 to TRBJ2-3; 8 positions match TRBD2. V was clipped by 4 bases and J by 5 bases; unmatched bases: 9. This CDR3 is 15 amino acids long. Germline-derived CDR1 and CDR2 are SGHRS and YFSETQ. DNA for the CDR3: TGCGCCAGCAGCCCCCCGGGAGGGGCTAGAGATACGCAGTATTTT. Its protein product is CASSPPGGARDTQYF.

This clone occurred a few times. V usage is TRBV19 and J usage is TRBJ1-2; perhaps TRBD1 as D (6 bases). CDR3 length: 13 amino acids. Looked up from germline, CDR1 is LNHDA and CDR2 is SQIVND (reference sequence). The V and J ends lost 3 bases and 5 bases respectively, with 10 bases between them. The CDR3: CASSIDGTYGYTF. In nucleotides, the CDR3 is TGTGCCAGTAGTATCGATGGGACATATGGCTACACCTTC.

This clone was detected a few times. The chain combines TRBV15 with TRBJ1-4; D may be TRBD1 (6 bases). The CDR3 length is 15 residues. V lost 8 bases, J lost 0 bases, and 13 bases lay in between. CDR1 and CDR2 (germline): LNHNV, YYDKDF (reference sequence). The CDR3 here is CATSRDTTTNEKLFF. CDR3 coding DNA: TGTGCCACCTCCCGGGACACCACAACTAATGAAAAACTGTTTTTT.

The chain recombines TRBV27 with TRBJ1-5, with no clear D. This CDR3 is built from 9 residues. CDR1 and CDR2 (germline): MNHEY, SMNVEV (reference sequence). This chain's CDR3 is CAAGQPQHF. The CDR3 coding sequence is TGTGCAGCGGGGCAGCCCCAGCATTTT.

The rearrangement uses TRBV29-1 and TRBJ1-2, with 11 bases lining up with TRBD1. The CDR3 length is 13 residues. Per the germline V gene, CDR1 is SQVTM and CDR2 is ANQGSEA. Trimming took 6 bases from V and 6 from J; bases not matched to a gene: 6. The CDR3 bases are TGCAGCGTCTGGACAGGGGGCTTCAATGGCTACACCTTC. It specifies CSVWTGGFNGYTF.

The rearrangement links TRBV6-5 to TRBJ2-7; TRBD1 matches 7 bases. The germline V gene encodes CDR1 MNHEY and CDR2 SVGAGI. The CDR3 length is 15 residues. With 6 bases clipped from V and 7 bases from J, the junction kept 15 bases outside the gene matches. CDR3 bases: TGTGCCAGCAGCAACACAGGGGTGGGAAAAGGAGAGCAGTACTTC. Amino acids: CASSNTGVGKGEQYF.

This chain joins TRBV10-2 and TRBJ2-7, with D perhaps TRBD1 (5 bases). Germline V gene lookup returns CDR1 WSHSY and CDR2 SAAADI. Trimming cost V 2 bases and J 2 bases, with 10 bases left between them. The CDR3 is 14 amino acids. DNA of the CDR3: TGCGCCAGCAGTGAGCAGGGTCCGACCTACGAGCAGTACTTC. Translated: CASSEQGPTYEQYF.

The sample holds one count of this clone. CDR3 protein: CASMTEGYEQYF. The CDR3 nucleotides read TGTGCCAGCATGACGGAGGGGTACGAGCAGTACTTC. The rearrangement joins TRBV6-1 to TRBJ2-7; D is perhaps TRBD2 (6 bases). V lost 7 bases to trimming and J lost 4 bases, with 11 bases between them. Germline values: CDR1 MNHNS, CDR2 SASEGT. The CDR3 runs to 12 residues.

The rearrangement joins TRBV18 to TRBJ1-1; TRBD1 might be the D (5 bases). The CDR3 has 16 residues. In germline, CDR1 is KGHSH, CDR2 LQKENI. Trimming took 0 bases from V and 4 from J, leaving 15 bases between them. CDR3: CASSPPAVRAPTEAFF. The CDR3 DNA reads TGTGCCAGCTCACCACCGGCCGTCAGGGCTCCCACTGAAGCTTTCTTT.

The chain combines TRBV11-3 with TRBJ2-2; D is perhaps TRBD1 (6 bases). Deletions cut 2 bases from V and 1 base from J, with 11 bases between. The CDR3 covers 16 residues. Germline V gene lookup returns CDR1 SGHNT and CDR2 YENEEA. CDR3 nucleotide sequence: TGTGCCAGCAGCTTACTACAGGGAAGGAACACCGGGGAGCTGTTTTTT. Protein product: CASSLLQGRNTGELFF. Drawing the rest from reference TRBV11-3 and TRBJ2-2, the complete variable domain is EAGVVQSPRYKIIEKKQPVAFWCNPISGHNTLYWYLQNLGQGPELLIRYENEEAVDDSQLPKDRFSAERLKGVDSTLKIQPAELGDSAVYLCASSLLQGRNTGELFFGEGSRLTVL.

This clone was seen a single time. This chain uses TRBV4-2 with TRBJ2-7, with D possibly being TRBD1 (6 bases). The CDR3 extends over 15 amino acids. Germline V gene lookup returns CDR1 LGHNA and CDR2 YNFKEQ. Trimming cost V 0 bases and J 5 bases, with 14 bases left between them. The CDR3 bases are TGTGCCAGCAGCCAAGATGGGTTGCAGGGGAACGAGCAGTACTTC. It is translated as CASSQDGLQGNEQYF.

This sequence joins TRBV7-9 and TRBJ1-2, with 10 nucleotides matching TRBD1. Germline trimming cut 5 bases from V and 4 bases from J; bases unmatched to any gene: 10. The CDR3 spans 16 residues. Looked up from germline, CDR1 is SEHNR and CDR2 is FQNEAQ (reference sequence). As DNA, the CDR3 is TGTGCCAGCAGCCCCGGGGACAGGGGAAGGAGCTATGGCTACACCTTC. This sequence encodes CASSPGDRGRSYGYTF.

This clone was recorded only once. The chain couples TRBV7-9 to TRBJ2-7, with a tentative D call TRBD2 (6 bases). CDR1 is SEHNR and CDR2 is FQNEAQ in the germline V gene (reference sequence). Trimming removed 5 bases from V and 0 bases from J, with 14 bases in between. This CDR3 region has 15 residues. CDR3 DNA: TGTGCCAGCAGCCCGCGGGACTTGAGCTCCTACGAGCAGTACTTC. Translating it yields CASSPRDLSSYEQYF.

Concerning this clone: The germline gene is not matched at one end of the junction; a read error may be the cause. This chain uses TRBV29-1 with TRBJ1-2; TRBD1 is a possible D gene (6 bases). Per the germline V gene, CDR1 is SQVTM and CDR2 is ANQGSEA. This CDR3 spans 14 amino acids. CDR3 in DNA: TGCAGCGTCGAAGGTGGAAGGGGGGGCAATGGCTACACCTTC. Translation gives CSVEGGRGGNGYTF.

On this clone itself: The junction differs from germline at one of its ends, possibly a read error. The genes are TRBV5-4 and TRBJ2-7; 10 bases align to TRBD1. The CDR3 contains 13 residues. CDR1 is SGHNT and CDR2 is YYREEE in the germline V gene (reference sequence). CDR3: CASSLTGTGDTNF. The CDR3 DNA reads TGTGCCAGCAGCTTGACGGGGACAGGGGATACAAACTTC.

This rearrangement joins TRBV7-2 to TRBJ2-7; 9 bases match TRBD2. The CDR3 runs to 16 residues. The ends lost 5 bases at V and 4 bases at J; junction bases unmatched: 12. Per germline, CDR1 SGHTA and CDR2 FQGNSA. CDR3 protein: CASSRETSGPGYEQYF. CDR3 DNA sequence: TGTGCCAGCAGCCGCGAGACTAGCGGTCCTGGGTACGAGCAGTACTTC.

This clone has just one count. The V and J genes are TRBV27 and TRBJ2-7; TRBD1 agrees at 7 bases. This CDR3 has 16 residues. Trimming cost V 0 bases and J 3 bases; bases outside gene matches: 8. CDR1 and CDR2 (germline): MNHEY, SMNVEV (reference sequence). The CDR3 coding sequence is TGTGCCAGCAGTTTATCTGAGGGGACAGCGTTCTACGAGCAGTACTTC. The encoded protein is CASSLSEGTAFYEQYF.

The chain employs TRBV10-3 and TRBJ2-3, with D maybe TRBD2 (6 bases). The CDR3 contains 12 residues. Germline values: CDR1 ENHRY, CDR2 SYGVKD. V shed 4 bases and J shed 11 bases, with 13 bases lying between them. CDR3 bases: TGTGCCATCAGTGTGGGCCCTAGCGAGCAGTATTTT. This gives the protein CAISVGPSEQYF.

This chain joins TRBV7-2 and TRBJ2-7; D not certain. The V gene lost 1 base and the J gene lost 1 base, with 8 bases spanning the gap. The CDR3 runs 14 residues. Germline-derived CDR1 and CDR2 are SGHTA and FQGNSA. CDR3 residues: CASSLEVGSYEQYF. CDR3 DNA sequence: TGTGCCAGCAGCTTAGAAGTGGGGTCCTACGAGCAGTACTTC.

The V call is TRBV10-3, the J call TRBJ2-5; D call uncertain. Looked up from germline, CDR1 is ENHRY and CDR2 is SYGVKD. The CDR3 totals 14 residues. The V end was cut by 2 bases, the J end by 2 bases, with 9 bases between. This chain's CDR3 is CAISEPGFQETQYF. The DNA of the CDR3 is TGTGCCATCAGTGAGCCGGGTTTTCAAGAGACCCAGTACTTC.